The rows below give T cell receptor beta chains drawn from one sample of a study of T cell repertoires in cytomegalovirus infection. TCRdb analysed the reads with MiXCR anew, one entry per CDR3 protein. This sample has 500,000 or so distinct CDR3 sequences, with approximately 16% found just once. Sequenced material: CD8+ T cells from PBMCs. These receptor sequences come from a human donor in good health (CMV status not recorded). Some clones in this sample may be carry-over from other donors' samples. Each CDR3 is given with its conserved first and last residue. D genes are given only for firm matches. Size is omitted from some rows. Given values are once, few, many or a class for expanded clones.

few | TRBD2 | TRBJ2-1 | TRBV12-3/TRBV12-4 | TGTGCCAGCAGTTCCGAGGGCGGGGGGAGACTAGCGGGAGGGTTTAAAAGCTCCTACAATGAGCAGTTCTTC | CASSSEGGGRLAGGFKSSYNEQFF
few | TRBD1 | TRBJ1-1 | TRBV4-1 | TGCGCCAGCAGCCATACGACAGGGGGGATCACTGAAGCTTTCTTT | CASSHTTGGITEAFF
- | - | TRBJ1-1 | TRBV29-1 | TGCAGCGTTGGGGGGACTGAAGCTTTCTTT | CSVGGTEAFF
- | - | TRBJ2-1 | TRBV20-1 | TGCAGTGCTAGAGATTATGGGACGGAGGGTAACAATGAGCAGTTCTTC | CSARDYGTEGNNEQFF
- | TRBD1 | TRBJ1-6 | TRBV25-1 | TGTGCCAGCAGTCCACCGGGACAGGAGGTTTCCTATAATTCACCCCTCCACTTT | CASSPPGQEVSYNSPLHF
many | TRBD1 | TRBJ1-6 | TRBV7-2 | TGTGCCAGCAGCCACAGGACAGGGCCGTTCAGAGGTTCACCCCTCCACTTT | CASSHRTGPFRGSPLHF
many | - | TRBJ1-1 | TRBV6-5 | TGTGCCAGCAGTCCCTGGGTGAACACTGAAGCTTTCTTT | CASSPWVNTEAFF
once | TRBD1 | TRBJ2-7 | TRBV27 | TGTGCCAGCAGTCCCGGGACAGGCGCGAGAGAGCAGTACTTC | CASSPGTGAREQYF
few | - | TRBJ1-1 | TRBV28 | TGTGCCAGCACCTCAGGGTACAAAGGCACTGAAGCTTTCTTT | CASTSGYKGTEAFF
- | TRBD2 | TRBJ2-7 | TRBV5-6 | TGTGCCAGCAGCTGGGGCGGGAGATTTTACGAGCAGTACTTC | CASSWGGRFYEQYF
- | TRBD1 | TRBJ2-7 | TRBV6-6 | TGTGCCAGCAGTTACTCGACTGGGCCGGACAGGTCCTACGAGCAGTACTTC | CASSYSTGPDRSYEQYF
many | TRBD1 | TRBJ1-1 | TRBV6-5 | TGTGCCAGCAGTTATTTTCGGACAGGTTGGGCTTTCTTT | CASSYFRTGWAFF
many | TRBD2 | TRBJ2-7 | TRBV9 | TGTGCCAGCAGCCTCGGAGCGGGGGGGCTGGACGAGCAGTACTTC | CASSLGAGGLDEQYF